This T cell receptor (beta chain) stems from a study of metastatic and nonmetastatic thyroid tumors. Study-wide context: Repertoire comparison spanned blood and tumor or nodule tissue of malignant and benign thyroid patients. Notes on the study in general: Malignant thyroid tumors reportedly exceeded benign nodules significantly in TCR beta diversity, with the difference appearing in blood and tumor.

In its sample, this clone was seen many times. Its specificity is unknown. There were no patients who had received any treatment before thyroid surgery. CDR1 is MGHRA and CDR2 is YSYEKL in the germline V gene. There are 16 residues in the CDR3. The germline V and J ends were trimmed by 3 bases and 0 bases, with 12 bases remaining between them. Original processing methods: CDR3 differences across clinicopathological groups were used to build a distant-metastasis classifier for papillary thyroid cancer. TCRdb re-called the PCR reads via MiXCR. The V and J calls and clone size come from TCRdb's table, not from the authors' own analysis. This sample has fewer than 20,000 clones, with just under 30% found just once.

Sequences were obtained from tumor tissue. The sequence derives from a male donor with papillary thyroid cancer or a benign thyroid nodule (not recorded which). Some clones in this sample may be carry-over from other donors' samples. V is TRBV4-1 and J is TRBJ1-3, with D possibly matching TRBD1 (6 bases). The CDR3 loop is CASSQATGSSGNTIYF. In DNA form, the CDR3 reads TGCGCCAGCAGCCAGGCGACAGGCTCCTCTGGAAACACCATATATTTT.